The 2 T cell receptor beta chains reported below all come from one sample, sequenced in a study of tumor and adjacent non-tumor tissue in lung cancer. This sample's RNA came from whole unsorted tissue. Three rounds of nested PCR, following a modified ARM-PCR protocol, produced the TCRbeta library. TCRdb itself ran the multiplex PCR reads through MiXCR, one entry per CDR3 protein. The sample includes about 110,000 distinct CDR3 sequences, around 75% of them seen just once. Specimen: lung tumor tissue. These TCRs come from a woman aged 60-75 years with non-small cell lung cancer.

The gene calls are TRBV6-2 or TRBV6-3 and TRBJ1-1; D gene unclear. The germline V gene encodes CDR1 MNHEY and CDR2 SVGEGT. The CDR3 covers 15 residues. V dropped 8 bases and J dropped 1 base, with 17 bases sitting between them. The CDR3 protein is CASFRTAGGNTEAFF. The CDR3 DNA is TGTGCCAGCTTCCGGACCGCTGGAGGGAACACTGAAGCTTTCTTT.

This clonotype appeared once. A read error may be the cause here, since a much bigger clone is one base away. The chain joins TRBV20-1 to TRBJ2-2; TRBD2 matches at 10 bases. The CDR3 runs to 15 residues. The germline gives CDR1 DFQATT, CDR2 SNEGSKA (reference sequence). The CDR3 is CSTRIGTSVTGELFF. The CDR3 DNA follows: TGCAGTACTAGGATCGGGACTAGCGTCACCGGGGAGCTGTTTTTT.